This section outlines one T cell receptor (beta chain) sequence together with its context. Its antigen remains unidentified. This entry is derived from a study of CD8 T cells in ankylosing spondylitis. Study-wide points: In ankylosing spondylitis blood, a motif of eight highly homologous TCR beta variants appeared characteristic. Peripheral blood held disease-linked clones only at relatively low frequency, and these were CD8+. It was reported that disease-linked clones were significantly enriched in matched ankylosing spondylitis synovial fluid. Before this, some motif variants had been reported in reactive arthritis synovial fluid and blood.

By quantitative 5'-RACE with molecular barcodes, the TCR beta libraries were made. Each CDR3 protein is one row after TCRdb ran MiXCR on the 5' RACE reads. Of about 390,000 distinct CDR3 sequences in the sample, under 25% were seen once. The germline V and J ends were trimmed by 6 bases and 6 bases, with 21 bases remaining between them. CDR3 length equals 15 residues. Looked up from germline, CDR1 is ENHRY and CDR2 is SYGVKD. Sequenced material: blood, either unsorted or a sorted T cell fraction (not recorded which). The rearrangement links TRBV10-3 to TRBJ2-7; D unclear. This receptor was obtained from a male donor with ankylosing spondylitis. CDR3 region: CAIRDELKASREQYF. The CDR3 nucleotides read TGTGCCATCAGGGACGAATTAAAGGCTTCTCGCGAGCAGTACTTC.